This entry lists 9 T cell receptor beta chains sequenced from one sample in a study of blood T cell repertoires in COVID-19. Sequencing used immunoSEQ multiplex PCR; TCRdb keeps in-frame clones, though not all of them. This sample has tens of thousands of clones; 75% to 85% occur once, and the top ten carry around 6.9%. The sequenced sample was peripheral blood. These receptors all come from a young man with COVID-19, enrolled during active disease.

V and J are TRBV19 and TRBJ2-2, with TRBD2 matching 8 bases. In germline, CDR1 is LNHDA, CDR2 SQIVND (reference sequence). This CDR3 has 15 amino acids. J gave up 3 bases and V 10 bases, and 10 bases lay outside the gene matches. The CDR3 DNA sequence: TGTGCCACCGCGAGGTTAGCGGGATACACCGGGGAGCTGTTTTTT. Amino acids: CATARLAGYTGELFF.

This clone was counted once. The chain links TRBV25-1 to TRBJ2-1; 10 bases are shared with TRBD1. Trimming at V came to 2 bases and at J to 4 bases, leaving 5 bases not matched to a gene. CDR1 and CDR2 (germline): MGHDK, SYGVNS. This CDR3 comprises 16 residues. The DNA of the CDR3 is TGTGCCAGCAGTGAACCGACAGGGGGCGGTTACAATGAGCAGTTCTTC. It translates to CASSEPTGGGYNEQFF. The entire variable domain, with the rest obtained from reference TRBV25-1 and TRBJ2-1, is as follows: EADIYQTPRYLVIGTGKKITLECSQTMGHDKMYWYQQDPGMELHLIHYSYGVNSTEKGDLSSESTVSRIRTEHFPLTLESARPSHTSQYLCASSEPTGGGYNEQFFGPGTRLTVL.

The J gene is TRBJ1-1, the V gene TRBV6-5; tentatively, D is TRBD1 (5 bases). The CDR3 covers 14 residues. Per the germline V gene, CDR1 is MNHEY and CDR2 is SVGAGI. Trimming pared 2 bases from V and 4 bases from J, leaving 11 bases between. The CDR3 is CASSYGGGGTEAFF. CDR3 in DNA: TGTGCCAGCAGTTACGGGGGGGGTGGCACTGAAGCTTTCTTT.

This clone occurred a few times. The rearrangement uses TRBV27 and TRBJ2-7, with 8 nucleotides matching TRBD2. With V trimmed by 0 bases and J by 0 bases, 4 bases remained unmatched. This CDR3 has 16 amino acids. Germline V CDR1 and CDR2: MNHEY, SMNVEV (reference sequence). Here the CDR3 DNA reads TGTGCCAGCAGTTTATCGGCGGGAGGCGTCTCCTACGAGCAGTACTTC. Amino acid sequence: CASSLSAGGVSYEQYF.

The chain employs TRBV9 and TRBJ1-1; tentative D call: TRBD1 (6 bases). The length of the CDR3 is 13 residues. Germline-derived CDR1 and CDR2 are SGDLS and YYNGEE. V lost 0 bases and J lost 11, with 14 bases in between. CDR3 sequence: CASSVGGPDRAFF. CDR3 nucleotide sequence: TGTGCCAGCAGCGTAGGGGGGCCCGATCGTGCTTTCTTT.

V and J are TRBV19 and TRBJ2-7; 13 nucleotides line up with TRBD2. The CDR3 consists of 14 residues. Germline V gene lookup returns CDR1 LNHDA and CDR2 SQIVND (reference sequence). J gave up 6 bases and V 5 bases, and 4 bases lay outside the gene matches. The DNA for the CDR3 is TGTGCCAGTAGTCCCGGGACTAGCGGGACCGAGCAGTACTTC. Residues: CASSPGTSGTEQYF.

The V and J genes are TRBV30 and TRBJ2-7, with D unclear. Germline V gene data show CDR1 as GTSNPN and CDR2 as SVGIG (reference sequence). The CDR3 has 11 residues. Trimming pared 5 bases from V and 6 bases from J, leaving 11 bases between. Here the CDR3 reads CAWDQTGEQYF. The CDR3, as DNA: TGTGCCTGGGATCAGACTGGCGAGCAGTACTTC.

CDR3 nucleotides: TGTGCCAGCGGGCCCTACCTCACTGAAGCTTTCTTT. It translates to CASGPYLTEAFF. V and J are TRBV28 and TRBJ1-1; D call uncertain. Germline CDR1 MDHEN, CDR2 SYDVKM. The CDR3 length is 12 residues. Trimming removed 8 bases at V and 4 bases at J, with 11 bases between.

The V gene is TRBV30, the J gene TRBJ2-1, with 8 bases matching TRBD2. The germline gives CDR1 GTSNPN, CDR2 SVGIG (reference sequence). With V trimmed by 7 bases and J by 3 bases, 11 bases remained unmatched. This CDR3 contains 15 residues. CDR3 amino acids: CASRGVAGIYNEQFF. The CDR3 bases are TGTGCCTCGAGGGGTGTAGCGGGAATCTACAATGAGCAGTTCTTC. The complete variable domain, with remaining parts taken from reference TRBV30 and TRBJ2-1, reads SQTIHQWPATLVQPVGSPLSLECTVEGTSNPNLYWYRQAAGRGLQLLFYSVGIGQISSEVPQNLSASRPQDRQFILSSKKLLLSDSGFYLCASRGVAGIYNEQFFGPGTRLTVL.